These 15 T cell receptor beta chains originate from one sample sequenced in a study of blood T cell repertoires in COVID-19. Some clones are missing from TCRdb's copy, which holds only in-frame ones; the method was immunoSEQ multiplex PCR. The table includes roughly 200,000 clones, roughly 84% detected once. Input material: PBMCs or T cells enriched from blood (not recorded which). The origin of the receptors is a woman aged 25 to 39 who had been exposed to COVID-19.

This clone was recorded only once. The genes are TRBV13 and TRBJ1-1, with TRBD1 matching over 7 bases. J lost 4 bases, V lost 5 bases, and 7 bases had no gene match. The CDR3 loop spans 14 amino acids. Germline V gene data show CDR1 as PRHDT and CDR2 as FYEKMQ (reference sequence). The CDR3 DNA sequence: TGTGCCAGCAGCACCCGACAGGGCCTCACTGAAGCTTTCTTT. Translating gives CASSTRQGLTEAFF.

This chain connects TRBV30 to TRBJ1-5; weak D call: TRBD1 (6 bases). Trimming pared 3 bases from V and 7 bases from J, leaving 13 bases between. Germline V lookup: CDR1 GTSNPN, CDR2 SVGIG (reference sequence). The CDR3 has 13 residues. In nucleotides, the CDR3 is TGTGCCTGGAGGGGGGCTCGGGACCAGCCCCAGCATTTT. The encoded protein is CAWRGARDQPQHF.

CDR3 loop: CASSTGLWGNQPQHF. CDR3 DNA: TGTGCCAGTAGTACAGGGCTGTGGGGCAATCAGCCCCAGCATTTT. The J gene is TRBJ1-5, the V gene TRBV19; maybe TRBD1 (5 bases). CDR3 length: 15 amino acids. The V gene lost 4 bases and the J gene lost 2 bases, with 12 bases spanning the gap. Germline assignment: CDR1 LNHDA and CDR2 SQIVND (reference sequence).

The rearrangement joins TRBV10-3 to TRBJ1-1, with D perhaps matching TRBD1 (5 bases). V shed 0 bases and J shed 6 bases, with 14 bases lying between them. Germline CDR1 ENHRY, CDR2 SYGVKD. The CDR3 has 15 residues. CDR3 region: CAISESRDAGAEAFF. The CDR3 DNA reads TGTGCCATCAGTGAGTCGCGGGACGCCGGAGCTGAAGCTTTCTTT.

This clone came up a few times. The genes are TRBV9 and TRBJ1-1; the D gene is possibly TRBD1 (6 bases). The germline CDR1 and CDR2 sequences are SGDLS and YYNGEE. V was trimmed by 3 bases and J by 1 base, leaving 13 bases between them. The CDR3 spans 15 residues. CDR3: CASSALGGANTEAFF. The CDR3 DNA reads TGTGCCAGCAGCGCCCTTGGGGGGGCGAACACTGAAGCTTTCTTT. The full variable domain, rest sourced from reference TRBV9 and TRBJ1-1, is DSGVTQTPKHLITATGQRVTLRCSPRSGDLSVYWYQQSLDQGLQFLIQYYNGEERAKGNILERFSAQQFPDLHSELNLSSLELGDSALYFCASSALGGANTEAFFGQGTRLTVV.

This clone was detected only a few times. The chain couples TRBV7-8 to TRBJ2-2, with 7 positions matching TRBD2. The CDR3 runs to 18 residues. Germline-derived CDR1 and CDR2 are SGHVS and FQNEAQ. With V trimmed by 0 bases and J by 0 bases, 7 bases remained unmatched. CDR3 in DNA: TGTGCCAGCAGCTTAGCGATCGGGCTAGCGGCGAACACCGGGGAGCTGTTTTTT. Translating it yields CASSLAIGLAANTGELFF.

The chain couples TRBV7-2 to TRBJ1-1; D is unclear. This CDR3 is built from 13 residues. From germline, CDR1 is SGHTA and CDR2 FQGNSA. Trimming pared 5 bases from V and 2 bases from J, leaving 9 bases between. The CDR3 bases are TGTGCCAGCAGCGTACAGATAAACACTGAAGCTTTCTTT. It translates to CASSVQINTEAFF.

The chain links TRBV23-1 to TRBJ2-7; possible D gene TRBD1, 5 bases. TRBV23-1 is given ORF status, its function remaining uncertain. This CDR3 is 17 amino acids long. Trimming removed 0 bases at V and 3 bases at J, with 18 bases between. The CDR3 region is CASSQSKWGPRYYEQYF. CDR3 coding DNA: TGCGCCAGCAGTCAATCCAAGTGGGGCCCCCGATACTACGAGCAGTACTTC.

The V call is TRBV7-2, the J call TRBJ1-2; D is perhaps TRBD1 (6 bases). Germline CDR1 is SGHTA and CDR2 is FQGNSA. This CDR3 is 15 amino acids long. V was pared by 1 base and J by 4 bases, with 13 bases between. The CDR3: CASSLGLGHGYGYTF. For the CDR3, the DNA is TGTGCCAGCAGCTTAGGCCTGGGACACGGCTATGGCTACACCTTC.

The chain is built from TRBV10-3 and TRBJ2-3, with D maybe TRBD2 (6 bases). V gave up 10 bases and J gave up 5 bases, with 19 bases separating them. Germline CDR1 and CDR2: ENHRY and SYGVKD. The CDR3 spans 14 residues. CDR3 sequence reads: CATELTGDLDTQYF. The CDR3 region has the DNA TGTGCCACGGAACTGACCGGGGACTTAGATACGCAGTATTTT.

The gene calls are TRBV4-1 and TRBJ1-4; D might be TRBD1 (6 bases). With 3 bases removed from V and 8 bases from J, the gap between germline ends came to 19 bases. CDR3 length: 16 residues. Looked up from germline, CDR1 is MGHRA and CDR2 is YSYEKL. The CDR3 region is CASSQGQGLLEEKLFF. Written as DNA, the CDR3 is TGCGCCAGCAGCCAGGGTCAGGGGCTCCTGGAGGAAAAACTGTTTTTT.

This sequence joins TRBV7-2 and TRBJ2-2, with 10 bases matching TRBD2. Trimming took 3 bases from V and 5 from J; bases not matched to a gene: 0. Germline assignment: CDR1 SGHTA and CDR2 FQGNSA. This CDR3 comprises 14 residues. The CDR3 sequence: CASSFSGGTGELFF. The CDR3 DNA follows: TGTGCCAGCAGCTTTAGCGGGGGGACCGGGGAGCTGTTTTTT.

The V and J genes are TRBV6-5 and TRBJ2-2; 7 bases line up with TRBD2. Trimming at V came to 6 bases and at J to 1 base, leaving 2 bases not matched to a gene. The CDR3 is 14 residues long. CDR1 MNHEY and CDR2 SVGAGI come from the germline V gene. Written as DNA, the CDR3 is TGTGCCAGCAGACCGGGGGGGAACACCGGGGAGCTGTTTTTT. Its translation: CASRPGGNTGELFF.

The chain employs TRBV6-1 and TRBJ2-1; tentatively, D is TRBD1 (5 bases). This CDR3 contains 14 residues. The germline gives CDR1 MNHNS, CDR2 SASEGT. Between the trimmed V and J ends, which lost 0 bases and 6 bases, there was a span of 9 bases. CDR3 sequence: CASSEAGQTNEQFF. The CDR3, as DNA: TGTGCCAGCAGTGAAGCGGGGCAGACCAATGAGCAGTTCTTC.

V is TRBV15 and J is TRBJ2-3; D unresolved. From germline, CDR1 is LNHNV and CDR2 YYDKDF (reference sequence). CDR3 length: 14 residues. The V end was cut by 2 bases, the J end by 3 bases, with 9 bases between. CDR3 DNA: TGTGCCACCAGCAGAATAGCACTTACAGATACGCAGTATTTT. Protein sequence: CATSRIALTDTQYF. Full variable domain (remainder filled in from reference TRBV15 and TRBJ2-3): DAMVIQNPRYQVTQFGKPVTLSCSQTLNHNVMYWYQQKSSQAPKLLFHYYDKDFNNEADTPDNFQSRRPNTSFCFLDIRSPGLGDTAMYLCATSRIALTDTQYFGPGTRLTVL.